This T cell receptor (beta chain) stems from a study of blood T cell repertoires in COVID-19. Study-level background: The United States, Italy and Spain supplied acute and convalescent COVID-19 samples.

In the authors' workflow: Researchers report that nucleated cell counts were estimated from reference gene primer amplification. The data were produced by immunoSEQ multiplex PCR, yet TCRdb's version contains in-frame clones alone and is incomplete. Clonal size and the V and J genes are those of that table, whereas D and trimming came from the DNA. In the table there are around 180,000 clones, roughly 80% of which are singletons. Looked up from germline, CDR1 is SGDLS and CDR2 is YYNGEE. V lost 3 bases to trimming and J lost 3 bases, with 16 bases between them. CDR3 length: 15 residues. The TCR sequence derives from a woman in her thirties with acute or convalescent COVID-19. The V gene is TRBV9, the J gene TRBJ2-7; perhaps TRBD2 as D (5 bases). Material for sequencing was peripheral blood. The CDR3 reads CASSAAPGWNYEQYF. The DNA for the CDR3 is TGTGCCAGCAGCGCCGCTCCGGGATGGAACTACGAGCAGTACTTC.